This T cell receptor beta chain was observed in a study of T cell responses to AZD1222 COVID-19 vaccine. Germline CDR1 is SQVTM and CDR2 is ANQGSEA. Between the trimmed V and J ends, which lost 4 bases and 0 bases, there was a span of 13 bases. This CDR3 spans 14 amino acids. Study-wide results and limits: Most donors were white British, females outnumbered males, and clonal diversity was possibly underestimated. Elevations in Spike-specific TCR breadth and depth followed administration of two AZD1222 doses. Seropositive status at baseline applied to only six AZD1222 recipients. CD4 TCRs covered the whole spike, strongest at regions 160-218 and 743-854.

Points on this clone: Its specificity is not known.

Clones were read by immunoSEQ multiplex PCR, and TCRdb kept only the in-frame ones, dropping some. The sample consists of tens of thousands of clones, approximately 87% of them appearing once. The V and J genes are TRBV29-1 and TRBJ2-7, with D possibly being TRBD1 or TRBD2 (6 bases each). Specimen: peripheral blood, collected 28 days after the second AZD1222 dose. This receptor was taken from an adult who received the AZD1222 COVID-19 vaccine. The DNA of the CDR3 is TGCAGCGTTGTCGGGGGCCAAAGCTCCTACGAGCAGTACTTC. This sequence encodes CSVVGGQSSYEQYF.